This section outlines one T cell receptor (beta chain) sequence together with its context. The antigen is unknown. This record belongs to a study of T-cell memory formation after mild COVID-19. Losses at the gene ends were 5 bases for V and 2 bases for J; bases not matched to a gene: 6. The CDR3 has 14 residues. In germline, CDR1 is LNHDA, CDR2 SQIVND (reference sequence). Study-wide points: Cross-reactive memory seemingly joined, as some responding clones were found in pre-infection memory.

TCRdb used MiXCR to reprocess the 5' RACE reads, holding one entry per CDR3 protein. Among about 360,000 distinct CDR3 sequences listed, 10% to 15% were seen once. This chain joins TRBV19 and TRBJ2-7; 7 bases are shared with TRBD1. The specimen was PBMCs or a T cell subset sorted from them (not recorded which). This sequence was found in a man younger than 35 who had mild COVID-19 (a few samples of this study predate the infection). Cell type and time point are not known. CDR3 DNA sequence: TGTGCCAGTAGTTTCGATGGGACAGCCTACGAGCAGTACTTC. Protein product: CASSFDGTAYEQYF. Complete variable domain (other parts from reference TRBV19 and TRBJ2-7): DGGITQSPKYLFRKEGQNVTLSCEQNLNHDAMYWYRQDPGQGLRLIYYSQIVNDFQKGDIAEGYSVSREKKESFPLTVTSAQKNPTAFYLCASSFDGTAYEQYFGPGTRLTVT.